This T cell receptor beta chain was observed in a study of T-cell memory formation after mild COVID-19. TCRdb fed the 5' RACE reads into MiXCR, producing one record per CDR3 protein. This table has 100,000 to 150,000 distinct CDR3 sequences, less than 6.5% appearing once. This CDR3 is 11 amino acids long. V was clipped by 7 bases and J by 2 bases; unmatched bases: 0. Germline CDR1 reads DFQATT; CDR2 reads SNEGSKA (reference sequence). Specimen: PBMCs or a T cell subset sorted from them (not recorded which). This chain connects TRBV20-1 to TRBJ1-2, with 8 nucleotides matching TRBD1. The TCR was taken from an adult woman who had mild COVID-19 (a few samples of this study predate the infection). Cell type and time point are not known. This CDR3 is CSGTGNYGYTF. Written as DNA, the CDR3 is TGCAGTGGGACAGGGAACTATGGCTACACCTTC.